This T cell receptor (beta chain) is drawn from a study of CD8 T cells in ankylosing spondylitis. A note on this clonotype: Its antigen remains unknown.

A quantitative 5'-RACE method, one with molecular barcodes, was used to make TCR beta libraries. TCRdb re-called the 5' RACE reads through MiXCR, storing one row per CDR3 protein. Altogether 150,000 to 200,000 distinct CDR3 sequences are present, about 9.9% being singletons, with the ten largest covering about 27%. Overall study results and limits: In ankylosing spondylitis blood, a motif of 7 to 9 highly homologous TCR beta variants appeared characteristic.

With V trimmed by 5 bases and J by 2 bases, 8 bases remained unmatched. Germline assignment: CDR1 DFQATT and CDR2 SNEGSKA (reference sequence). The CDR3 totals 14 residues. This receptor was identified in a male donor with ankylosing spondylitis or in good health (not recorded which). Sequencing used blood, either unsorted or a sorted T cell fraction (not recorded which). The J gene is TRBJ1-2, the V gene TRBV20-1, with 7 bases fitting TRBD1. This CDR3 reads CSAPSTGPNYGYTF. The CDR3 DNA follows: TGCAGTGCTCCCTCGACAGGGCCCAACTATGGCTACACCTTC.